This T cell receptor beta chain was documented in a study of T-cell memory formation after mild COVID-19. Germline-derived CDR1 and CDR2 are PRHDT and FYEKMQ (reference sequence). The CDR3 totals 15 residues. V lost 5 bases and J lost 3; bases outside the gene matches: 5. Study observations and caveats: There was a balanced CD4/CD8 profile in clones contracting day 15 to 85, and later expanders leaned CD4+.

TCRdb reprocessed the 5' RACE reads via MiXCR and lists one record per CDR3 protein. The table includes 400,000 to 550,000 distinct CDR3 sequences, approximately 23% detected once. To note about this clonotype: The target antigen is unknown.

The chain carries TRBV13 and TRBJ2-7; 12 bases map to TRBD2. The TCR originated in an adult woman who had mild COVID-19 (a few samples of this study predate the infection). Cell type and time point are not known. The specimen was PBMCs or a T cell subset sorted from them (not recorded which). CDR3: CASSHGLAGRYEQYF. The DNA of the CDR3 is TGTGCCAGCAGCCACGGACTAGCGGGACGCTACGAGCAGTACTTC.